This T cell receptor beta chain was retrieved from a study of shared clonotypes between healthy human individuals (TCRdb year 2020). Background for the entire study: The cohort included a few men and a couple of women between 18 and 49 years of age. For each donor, CD4 naive and CD4 memory were each run on three plates, CD8 naive on two plates, and CD8 memory on one plate. To estimate repertoire size and how much clonotypes are shared between individuals, the study performed deep sequencing of blood TCR repertoires from about five healthy adults. To increase sequencing depth and limit assay-specific biases, different laboratories used diverse techniques to prepare libraries and sequence TCR repertoires. Each donor's leukapheresis produced roughly between roughly 0.9 and 8.9 billion PBMCs.

As for this clone: This receptor's antigen is unknown. It has no much larger one-base neighbor in the sample; base qualities were not kept.

Healthy HIV-negative adults with no recently reported acute infections or vaccinations were included as donors. Only Caucasian adults living in Nashville, Tennessee, USA were represented among the donors. Magnetic negative selection was used to enrich CD4+ T cells, after which naive cells were positively selected on CD45RA and the negative fraction became the memory subset. Blood was obtained by leukapheresis, after which PBMCs were separated by Ficoll-Histopaque density gradient centrifugation and cryopreserved in liquid nitrogen vapor phase. Purity and quantity of every magnetically sorted T cell population were checked by analytical flow cytometry. From each sorted fraction, genomic DNA was isolated and quantified by UV absorbance on a Nanodrop 2000c. Using the deep immunoSEQ assay, TCR CDR3 regions were amplified from genomic DNA by multiplex PCR. Extracted genomic DNA from each cell subset was spread evenly across all wells of several immunoSEQ 96-well plates, with each plate serving as a replicate. Each replicate PCR for sorted subsets received about 200 ng genomic DNA, equal to some 32,000 T cell genomes. Purified libraries were measured with a Qubit 3.0 fluorometer, size-checked on a Bioanalyzer 2100, and measured again with the KAPA Library Quantification kit. Each immunoSEQ 96-well plate was sequenced on its own single-read 150-cycle Illumina NextSeq 550 flow cell. For the original study's pipeline: The immunoSEQ output contained only junctional sequences without quality scores, so filtering could not match that applied to full-length reads. To assign V/J genes and CDR3, sequences were annotated against IMGT germline references using PyIR, a Python wrapper for IgBLAST v1.9. Reads were removed for weak V/J assignments (E-value above 1e-6), missing CDR3, stop codons, out-of-frame junctions, or ambiguous translated residues. V3J clonotypes were defined as sequences sharing an identical inferred V gene, J gene, and CDR3 amino acid sequence. Percentage overlap between repertoires was computed as shared unique clonotypes divided by the size of the smaller repertoire. Richness of each repertoire was evaluated using RTK rarefaction, the Chao1 estimator, and Recon v2.1 estimates of unobserved clonotypes. OLGA was used to compute generation probabilities for all TCRbeta clonotypes that the gDNA method yielded from a handful of donors. The source is immuneACCESS, and TCRdb retained only in-frame sequences with V and J called. Part of the clones is not carried over; for the studies checked, unresolved V genes explain less than half of this, and the remainder is unexplained. V and J calls and clone size are those listed in that table; D and trimming were worked out from the DNA. Counted in this sample were over 400,000 clones; around 96% of them appeared once. The ten largest make up about 0.064% of the sample.

Broader findings and caveats from the paper: Naive subsets generally had larger estimated clonotype richness than memory subsets did. When several donors were compared, the shared fraction of clonotypes was around 4.6% for naive CD4, around 3.6% for naive CD8, 2.3% for memory CD4, and 0.35% to 0.5% for memory CD8. Compared with non-shared clonotypes, clonotypes shared by all four sorted-subset donors had higher generation probabilities. Pairwise subsampling indicated that sequencing depth was expected to affect the degree of clonotype sharing among donors. The small number of donors limited the genetic and exposure-history diversity represented. Only blood was sampled, and tissue TCR repertoires likely differ from those in blood. Rarefaction of sorted-subset datasets indicated incomplete sequencing despite the large sequencing depth.

The CDR3 holds 14 amino acids from the cysteine to the phenylalanine. Of all the DNA, just the CDR3 is kept, 42 bases in frame from base 1. The germline V gene provides CDR1 MDHEN and CDR2 SYDVKM. V and J are trimmed by 6 bases and 7 bases, and the gene matches miss 9 bases of the junction. The chain employs TRBV28 and TRBJ1-1; TRBD1 matches 9 bases in the middle. Source material: naive CD4+ T cells sorted from blood. According to the study, the label for this sample's cell subset or site signals: CD45RA+ positively selected. This TCR derives from a woman in her twenties or thirties in good health. CDR3 protein: CASRQQGAVVEAFF. The nucleotide sequence reads as follows: TGTGCCAGCAGACAACAGGGGGCAGTTGTTGAAGCTTTCTTT.